Listed below are T cell receptor beta chains from one sample, sequenced in a study of cytomegalovirus exposure and HLA in healthy donors. TCRdb's table, derived via immunoSEQ multiplex PCR, lists solely in-frame clones and lacks some. The sample lists 150,000 to 200,000 clones, approximately 72% occurring once. The specimen was PBMCs. The receptor source for this set is a human donor in good health. Each CDR3 is given with its conserved first and last residue.

j_call,v_call,cdr3_aa
TRBJ2-2,TRBV7-9,CASSLGQTFDGELFF
TRBJ2-3,TRBV9,CASSVGDSLTDTQYF
TRBJ2-1,TRBV10-3,CAIRATSGGLSSYNEQFF
TRBJ2-6,TRBV5-6,CASSLYSGTSGANVLTF
TRBJ1-2,TRBV6-1,CASRDGGARGYTF
TRBJ2-7,TRBV6-5,CASSGRTSGSYEQYF
TRBJ1-1,TRBV5-1,CASSVTDGTIRNTEAFF
TRBJ1-1,TRBV19,CASLGHGEQGVGAEAFF
TRBJ1-1,TRBV5-1,CASSLAGMGAFF
TRBJ1-1,TRBV4-3,CASSQEPGQATEAFF
TRBJ2-7,TRBV5-4,CASSDPTGQYEQYF
TRBJ2-1,TRBV4-3,CASSQDIGTVSSEQFF